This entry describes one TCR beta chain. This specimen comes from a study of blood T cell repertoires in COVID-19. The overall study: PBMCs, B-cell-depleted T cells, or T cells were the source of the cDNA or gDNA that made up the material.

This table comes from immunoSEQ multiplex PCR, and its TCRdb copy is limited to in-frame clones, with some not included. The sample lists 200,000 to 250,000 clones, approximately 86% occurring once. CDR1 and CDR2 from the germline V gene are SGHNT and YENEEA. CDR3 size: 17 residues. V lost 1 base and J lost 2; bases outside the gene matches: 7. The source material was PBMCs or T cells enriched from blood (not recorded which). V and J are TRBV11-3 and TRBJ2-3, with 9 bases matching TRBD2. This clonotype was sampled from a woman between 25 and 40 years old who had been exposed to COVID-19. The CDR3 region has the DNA TGTGCCAGCAGCTTAGTGGTAGCGGGGGACGCCACAGATACGCAGTATTTT. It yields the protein CASSLVVAGDATDTQYF.